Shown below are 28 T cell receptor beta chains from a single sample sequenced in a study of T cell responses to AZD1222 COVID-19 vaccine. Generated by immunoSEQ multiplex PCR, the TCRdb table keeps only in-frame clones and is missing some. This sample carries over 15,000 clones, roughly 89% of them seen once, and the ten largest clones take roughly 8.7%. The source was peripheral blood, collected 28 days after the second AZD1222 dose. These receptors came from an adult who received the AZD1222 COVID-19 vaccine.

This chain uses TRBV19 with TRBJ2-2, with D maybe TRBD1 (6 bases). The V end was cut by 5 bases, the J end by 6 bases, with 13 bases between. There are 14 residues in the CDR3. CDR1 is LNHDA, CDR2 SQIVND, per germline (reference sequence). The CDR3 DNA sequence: TGTGCCAGTAGTCCACAGGGTTGGGCCGGGGAGCTGTTTTTT. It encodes CASSPQGWAGELFF.

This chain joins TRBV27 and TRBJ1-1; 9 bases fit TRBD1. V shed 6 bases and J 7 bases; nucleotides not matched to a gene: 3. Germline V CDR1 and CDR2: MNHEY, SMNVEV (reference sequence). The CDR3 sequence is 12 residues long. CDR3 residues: CASSGTGIEAFF. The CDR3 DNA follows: TGTGCCAGCAGCGGGACAGGGATTGAAGCTTTCTTT.

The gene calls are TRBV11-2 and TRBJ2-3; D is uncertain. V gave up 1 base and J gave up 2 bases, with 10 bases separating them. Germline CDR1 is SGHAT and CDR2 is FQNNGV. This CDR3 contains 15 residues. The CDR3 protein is CASSLAAWNTDTQYF. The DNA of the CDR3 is TGTGCCAGCAGCTTAGCGGCGTGGAACACAGATACGCAGTATTTT.

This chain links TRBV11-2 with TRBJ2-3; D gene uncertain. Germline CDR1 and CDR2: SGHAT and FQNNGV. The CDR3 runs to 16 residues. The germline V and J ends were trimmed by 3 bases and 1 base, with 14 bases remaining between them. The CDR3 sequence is CASSFGGPRGTDTQYF. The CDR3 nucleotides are TGTGCCAGCAGCTTTGGTGGCCCCCGGGGCACAGATACGCAGTATTTT.

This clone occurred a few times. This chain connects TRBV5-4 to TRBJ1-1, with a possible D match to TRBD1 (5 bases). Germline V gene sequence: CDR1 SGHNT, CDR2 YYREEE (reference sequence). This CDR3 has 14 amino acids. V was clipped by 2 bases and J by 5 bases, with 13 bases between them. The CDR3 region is CASSFGRGGTEAFF. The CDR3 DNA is TGTGCCAGCAGCTTTGGGAGGGGTGGAACTGAAGCTTTCTTT.

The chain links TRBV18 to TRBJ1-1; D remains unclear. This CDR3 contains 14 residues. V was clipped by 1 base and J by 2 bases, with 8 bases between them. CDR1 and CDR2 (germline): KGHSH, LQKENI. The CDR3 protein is CASSPLDLNTEAFF. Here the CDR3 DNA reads TGTGCCAGCTCACCACTAGACTTAAACACTGAAGCTTTCTTT. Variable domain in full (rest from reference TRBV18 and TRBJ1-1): NAGVMQNPRHLVRRRGQEARLRCSPMKGHSHVYWYRQLPEEGLKFMVYLQKENIIDESGMPKERFSAEFPKEGPSILRIQQVVRGDSAAYFCASSPLDLNTEAFFGQGTRLTVV.

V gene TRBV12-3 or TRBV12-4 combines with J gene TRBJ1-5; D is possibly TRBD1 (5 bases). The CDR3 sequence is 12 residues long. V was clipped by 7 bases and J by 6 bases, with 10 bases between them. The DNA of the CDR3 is TGTGCCAGCACTTCAGGGATTCAGCCCCAGCATTTT. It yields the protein CASTSGIQPQHF.

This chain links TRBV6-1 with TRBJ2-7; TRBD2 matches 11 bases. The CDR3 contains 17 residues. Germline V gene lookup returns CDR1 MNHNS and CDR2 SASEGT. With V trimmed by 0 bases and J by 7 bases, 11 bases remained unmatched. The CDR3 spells CASSEATSGGLMGEQYV. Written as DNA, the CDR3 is TGTGCCAGCAGTGAAGCTACTAGCGGGGGCCTCATGGGAGAGCAGTACGTC.

The CDR3 DNA reads as TGTGCCAGCAGCTTGACGGGGGGGCCGTACGAGCAGTACGTC. Its translation: CASSLTGGPYEQYV. V usage is TRBV5-5 and J usage is TRBJ2-7, with TRBD2 matching over 8 bases. Trimming cost V 1 base and J 4 bases; bases outside gene matches: 4. Germline loops: CDR1 SGHKS, CDR2 YYEKEE (reference sequence). CDR3 length: 14 amino acids.

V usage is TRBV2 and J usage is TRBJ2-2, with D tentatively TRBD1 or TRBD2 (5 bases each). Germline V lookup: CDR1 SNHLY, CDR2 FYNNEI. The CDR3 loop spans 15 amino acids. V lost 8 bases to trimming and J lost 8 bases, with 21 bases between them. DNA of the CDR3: TGTGCCAGCCATGGGGGTCCTAGTATTACGGGGGAGCTGTTTTTT. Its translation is CASHGGPSITGELFF.

The CDR3 DNA is TGCAGTGCTAGTGGGAGTAATGAAAAACTGTTTTTT. As protein: CSASGSNEKLFF. The chain recombines TRBV20-1 with TRBJ1-4; no clear D gene. Between the trimmed V and J ends, which lost 3 bases and 4 bases, there was a span of 6 bases. The germline V gene has CDR1 DFQATT and CDR2 SNEGSKA (reference sequence). The CDR3 totals 12 residues.

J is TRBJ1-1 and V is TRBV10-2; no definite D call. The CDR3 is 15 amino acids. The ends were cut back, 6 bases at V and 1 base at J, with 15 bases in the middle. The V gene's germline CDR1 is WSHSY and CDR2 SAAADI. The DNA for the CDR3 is TGCGCCAGCAGGGTCCGATACGGGCGGAACACTGAAGCTTTCTTT. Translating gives CASRVRYGRNTEAFF.

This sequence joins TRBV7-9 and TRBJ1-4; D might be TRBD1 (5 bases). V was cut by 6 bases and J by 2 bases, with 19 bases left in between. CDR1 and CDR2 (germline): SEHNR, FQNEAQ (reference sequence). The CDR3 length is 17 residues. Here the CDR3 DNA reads TGTGCCAGCAGTCCTACCCCCTTCGGGGGGACTAATGAAAAACTGTTTTTT. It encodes CASSPTPFGGTNEKLFF.

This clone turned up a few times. This CDR3 is CASRTGGNSPLHF. The CDR3 DNA reads TGTGCCAGCCGGACAGGGGGCAATTCACCCCTCCACTTT. The chain links TRBV19 to TRBJ1-6; 11 bases map to TRBD1. After removal of 9 bases from V and 7 bases from J, the junction contained 2 bases not matched to a gene. This CDR3 is 13 amino acids long. Germline values: CDR1 LNHDA, CDR2 SQIVND (reference sequence).

CDR3 sequence reads: CAISEGLNNYGYTF. CDR3 nucleotides: TGTGCCATCAGTGAAGGTCTAAATAACTATGGCTACACCTTC. The rearrangement uses TRBV10-3 and TRBJ1-2; D is unclear. V was clipped by 3 bases and J by 1 base, with 9 bases between them. This CDR3 comprises 14 residues. The V gene's germline CDR1 is ENHRY and CDR2 SYGVKD.

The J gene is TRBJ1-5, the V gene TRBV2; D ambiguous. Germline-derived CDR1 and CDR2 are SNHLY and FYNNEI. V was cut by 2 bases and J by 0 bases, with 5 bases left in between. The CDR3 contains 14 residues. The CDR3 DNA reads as TGTGCCAGCAGTGAAAGGTATAGCAATCAGCCCCAGCATTTT. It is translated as CASSERYSNQPQHF.

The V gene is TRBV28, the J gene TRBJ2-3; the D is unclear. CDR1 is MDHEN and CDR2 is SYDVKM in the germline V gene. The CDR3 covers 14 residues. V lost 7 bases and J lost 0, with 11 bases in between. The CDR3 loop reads CASNRFSSTDTQYF. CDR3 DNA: TGTGCCAGCAACCGGTTCTCTAGCACAGATACGCAGTATTTT. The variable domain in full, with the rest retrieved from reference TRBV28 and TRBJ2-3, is DVKVTQSSRYLVKRTGEKVFLECVQDMDHENMFWYRQDPGLGLRLIYFSYDVKMKEKGDIPEGYSVSREKKERFSLILESASTNQTSMYLCASNRFSSTDTQYFGPGTRLTVL.

The CDR3 DNA follows: TGCAGCGTTGAACGGGGGGGCCAGACAGATACGCAGTATTTT. This sequence encodes CSVERGGQTDTQYF. This chain links TRBV29-1 with TRBJ2-3; TRBD2 matches at 8 bases. This CDR3 is 14 amino acids long. CDR1 and CDR2 (germline): SQVTM, ANQGSEA. The V and J ends lost 2 bases and 3 bases, in that order; junction bases with no gene match: 4.

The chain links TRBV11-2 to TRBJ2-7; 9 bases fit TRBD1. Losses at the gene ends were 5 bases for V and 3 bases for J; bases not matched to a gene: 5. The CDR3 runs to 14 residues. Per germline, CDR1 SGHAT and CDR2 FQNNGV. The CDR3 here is CASSAWTGVYEQYF. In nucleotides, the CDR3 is TGTGCCAGCAGCGCCTGGACAGGGGTCTACGAGCAGTACTTC.

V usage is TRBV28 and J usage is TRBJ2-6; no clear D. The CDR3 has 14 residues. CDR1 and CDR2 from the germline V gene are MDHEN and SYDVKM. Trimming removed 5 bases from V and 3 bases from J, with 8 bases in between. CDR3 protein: CASSPVFGANVLTF. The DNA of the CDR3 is TGTGCCAGCAGTCCCGTGTTTGGGGCCAACGTCCTGACTTTC.

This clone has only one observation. CDR3 sequence (DNA): TGCAGTGCAAGTCCGGGTCAGGCTAAAAATCAGCCCCAGCATTTT. Amino acid sequence: CSASPGQAKNQPQHF. This sequence joins TRBV20-1 and TRBJ1-5; D is unresolved. The CDR3 runs to 15 residues. The germline gives CDR1 DFQATT, CDR2 SNEGSKA (reference sequence). The V end lost 6 bases, the J end lost 4 bases, and 19 bases lay between the germline ends.

CDR3 nucleotides: TGTGCCAGCAGTTTAAGACCGGGGCGGAGCTCCTACGAGCAGTACTTC. Its translation: CASSLRPGRSSYEQYF. This chain uses TRBV27 with TRBJ2-7; D tentatively reads TRBD1 or TRBD2 (5 bases each). The CDR3 is 16 residues long. Germline CDR1 and CDR2: MNHEY and SMNVEV (reference sequence). Trimming stripped 2 bases from V and 0 bases from J, with 14 bases between.

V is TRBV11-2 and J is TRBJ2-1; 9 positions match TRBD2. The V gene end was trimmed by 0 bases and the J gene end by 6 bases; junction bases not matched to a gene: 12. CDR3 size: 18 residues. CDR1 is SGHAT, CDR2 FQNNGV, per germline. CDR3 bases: TGTGCCAGCAGCTTAGATTTGGCGGGGGGGTTATTAGTCAATGAGCAGTTCTTC. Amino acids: CASSLDLAGGLLVNEQFF.

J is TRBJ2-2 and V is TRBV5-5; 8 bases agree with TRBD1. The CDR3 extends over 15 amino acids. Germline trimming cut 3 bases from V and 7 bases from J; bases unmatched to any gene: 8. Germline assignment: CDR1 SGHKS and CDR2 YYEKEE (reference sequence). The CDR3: CASSWIRGRIGELFF. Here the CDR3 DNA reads TGTGCCAGCAGCTGGATCAGGGGGCGCATCGGGGAGCTGTTTTTT.

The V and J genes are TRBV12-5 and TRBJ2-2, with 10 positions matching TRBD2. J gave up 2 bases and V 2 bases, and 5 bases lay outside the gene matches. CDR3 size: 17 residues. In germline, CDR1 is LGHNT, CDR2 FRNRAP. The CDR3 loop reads CASGLTRTSGNTGELFF. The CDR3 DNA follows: TGTGCTAGTGGTTTGACCCGGACTAGCGGAAACACCGGGGAGCTGTTTTTT.

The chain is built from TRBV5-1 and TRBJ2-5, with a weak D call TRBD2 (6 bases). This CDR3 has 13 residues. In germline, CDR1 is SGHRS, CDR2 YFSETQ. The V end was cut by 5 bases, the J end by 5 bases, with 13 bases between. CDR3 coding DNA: TGCGCCAGCAGTCGGGGACTTCGGGAGACCCAGTACTTC. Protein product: CASSRGLRETQYF.

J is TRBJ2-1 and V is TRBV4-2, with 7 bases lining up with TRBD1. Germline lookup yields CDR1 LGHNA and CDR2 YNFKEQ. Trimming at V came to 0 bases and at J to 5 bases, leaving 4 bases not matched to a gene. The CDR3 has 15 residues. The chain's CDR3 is CASSQDGTENNEQFF. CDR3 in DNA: TGTGCCAGCAGCCAAGATGGGACAGAAAACAATGAGCAGTTCTTC.

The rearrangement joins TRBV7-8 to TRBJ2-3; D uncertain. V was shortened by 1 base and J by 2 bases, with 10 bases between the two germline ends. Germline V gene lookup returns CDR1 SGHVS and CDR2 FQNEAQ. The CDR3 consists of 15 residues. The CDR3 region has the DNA TGTGCCAGCAGCTTAGTCTTAGAGGCCACAGATACGCAGTATTTT. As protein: CASSLVLEATDTQYF. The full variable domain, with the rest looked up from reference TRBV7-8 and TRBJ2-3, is GAGVSQSPRYKVAKRGQDVALRCDPISGHVSLFWYQQALGQGPEFLTYFQNEAQLDKSGLPSDRFFAERPEGSVSTLKIQRTQQEDSAVYLCASSLVLEATDTQYFGPGTRLTVL.